The 4 T cell receptor beta chains presented below share a single source sample, sequenced in a study of cytomegalovirus exposure and HLA in healthy donors. PCR employed 60 Vbeta and 13 Jbeta primers. Only in-frame clones appear in the TCRdb table, and some are missing; sequencing was by immunoSEQ multiplex PCR. The sample lists roughly 180,000 clones; roughly a tenth were seen once. The sequenced sample was PBMCs. The receptors come from a woman aged 30 to 39 in good health and CMV-seropositive.

The CDR3 DNA reads TGCGCCAGCAGCTTGATTGGGACAGAAGAAGAGACCCAGTACTTC. Amino acids: CASSLIGTEEETQYF. V and J are TRBV5-1 and TRBJ2-5, with 7 bases fitting TRBD1. V shed 1 base and J 3 bases; nucleotides not matched to a gene: 6. The CDR3 spans 15 residues. The germline V gene has CDR1 SGHRS and CDR2 YFSETQ.

The chain uses TRBV30 and TRBJ1-1, with 7 positions matching TRBD1. The V segment lost 4 bases and the J segment 4 bases; nucleotides outside the gene matches: 0. The CDR3 covers 11 residues. CDR1 GTSNPN and CDR2 SVGIG come from the germline V gene (reference sequence). CDR3 coding DNA: TGTGCCTGGAACAGGGGCACTGAAGCTTTCTTT. Encoded protein: CAWNRGTEAFF.

In this sample, this clone turned up a few times. The chain couples TRBV19 to TRBJ2-7; maybe TRBD1 (6 bases). Germline CDR1 and CDR2: LNHDA and SQIVND (reference sequence). V lost 9 bases and J lost 7, with 25 bases in between. CDR3 length: 15 residues. This CDR3 is CARTMGAQSSLEQYF. The DNA of the CDR3 is TGTGCCAGGACAATGGGGGCTCAATCTTCTCTGGAGCAGTACTTC.

This rearrangement joins TRBV13 to TRBJ2-3, with a weak D call TRBD2 (6 bases). CDR1 is PRHDT, CDR2 FYEKMQ, per germline (reference sequence). The V end lost 7 bases, the J end lost 6 bases, and 17 bases lay between the germline ends. This CDR3 has 14 amino acids. The CDR3 loop is CASMGLRGGDTQYF. The CDR3 nucleotides read TGTGCCAGCATGGGACTTCGCGGTGGGGATACGCAGTATTTT. The full variable domain, rest sourced from reference TRBV13 and TRBJ2-3, is AAGVIQSPRHLIKEKRETATLKCYPIPRHDTVYWYQQGPGQDPQFLISFYEKMQSDKGSIPDRFSAQQFSDYHSELNMSSLELGDSALYFCASMGLRGGDTQYFGPGTRLTVL.